The rows below give T cell receptor beta chains drawn from one sample of a study of blood T cells in healthy people across ages. MiXCR, run by TCRdb on the 5' RACE reads, gives a single entry per CDR3 protein. Found here are roughly 800,000 distinct CDR3 sequences, more than 45% of them singletons; the top ten hold approximately 23%. Sequenced: blood. These receptors were obtained from a man aged 25 to 40 in good health. CDR3s include the opening cysteine and the closing phenylalanine or tryptophan. D genes are given only for firm matches. The size field is filled for only some rows; it gives once, few, many or a size class.

v_call	d_call	cdr3_length	j_call	clone_size	cdr3_aa	cdr3_nt
TRBV29-1	.	13	TRBJ2-7	many	CSVRSGFEYEQYF	TGCAGCGTTAGGTCAGGGTTCGAGTACGAGCAGTACTTC
TRBV5-1	.	12	TRBJ1-1	.	CASSVRGDEAFF	TGCGCCAGCAGCGTGAGGGGTGATGAAGCTTTCTTT
TRBV3-1	.	14	TRBJ1-1	.	CASSQGAIRTEAFF	TGTGCCAGCAGCCAAGGGGCGATTAGGACTGAAGCTTTCTTT
TRBV7-9	.	18	TRBJ2-6	.	CASSFTGTDRSGANVLTF	TGTGCCAGCAGCTTCACCGGGACGGACCGCTCTGGGGCCAACGTCCTGACTTTC
TRBV29-1	TRBD2	14	TRBJ2-3	.	CSVEGQTSTVTQYF	TGCAGCGTTGAAGGACAGACTAGCACAGTTACGCAGTATTTT
TRBV4-3	TRBD2	16	TRBJ2-1	.	CASSQELAGGPDEQFF	TGCGCCAGCAGCCAAGAACTAGCGGGAGGGCCGGATGAGCAGTTCTTC
TRBV6-1	TRBD2	15	TRBJ2-7	.	CASTQAGTSGYEQYF	TGTGCCAGCACCCAGGCAGGGACTAGCGGTTACGAGCAGTACTTC
TRBV7-8	TRBD2	16	TRBJ2-2	.	CASSLLPAGDTGELFF	TGTGCCAGCAGCTTACTTCCAGCGGGAGACACCGGGGAGCTGTTTTTT
TRBV7-2	.	15	TRBJ2-4	.	CASSLGVAQGGEQYF	TGTGCCAGCAGCTTGGGGGTGGCCCAGGGAGGAGAGCAGTACTTC
TRBV4-3	.	14	TRBJ1-4	.	CASSRQQTNEKLFF	TGCGCCAGCAGTAGACAGCAGACTAATGAAAAACTGTTTTTT
TRBV4-2	TRBD1	15	TRBJ2-2	.	CASSQGDRATGELFF	TGTGCCAGCAGCCAAGGGGACAGAGCCACCGGGGAGCTGTTTTTT
TRBV29-1	.	13	TRBJ1-2	.	CSVRQQRDYGYTF	TGCAGCGTTAGACAGCAAAGGGACTATGGCTACACCTTC
TRBV6-4	.	15	TRBJ2-6	few	CASSPQGNGANVLTF	TGTGCCAGCAGCCCCCAGGGGAACGGGGCCAACGTCCTGACTTTC
TRBV11-2	.	13	TRBJ2-7	.	CASSFLGGYEQYF	TGTGCCAGCAGCTTCCTTGGCGGATACGAGCAGTACTTC
TRBV7-2	.	17	TRBJ2-5	.	CASSPARGVLVVETQYF	TGTGCCAGCAGCCCGGCCAGGGGGGTACTAGTGGTGGAGACCCAGTACTTC
TRBV7-2	.	15	TRBJ2-7	.	CASSSRGRGQYEQYF	TGTGCCAGCAGCTCTAGGGGGAGGGGGCAATACGAGCAGTACTTC
TRBV20-1	.	15	TRBJ1-1	few	CSARDHGGPNTEAFF	TGCAGTGCTAGAGATCACGGGGGACCGAACACTGAAGCTTTCTTT
TRBV6-2/TRBV6-3	.	14	TRBJ1-1	.	CASSPGDTNTEAFF	TGTGCCAGCAGTCCCGGGGACACGAACACTGAAGCTTTCTTT
TRBV15	.	13	TRBJ2-3	many	CATSRASTDTQYF	TGTGCCACCAGCCGAGCTAGCACAGATACGCAGTATTTT
TRBV11-2	.	14	TRBJ2-5	.	CASTSRTAQETQYF	TGTGCCAGCACATCTCGGACAGCCCAAGAGACCCAGTACTTC
TRBV7-2	.	15	TRBJ1-2	few	CASSLALQRQYGYTF	TGTGCCAGCAGCTTAGCCCTACAAAGGCAGTATGGCTACACCTTC
TRBV20-1	.	13	TRBJ1-4	.	CSARDQSNEKLFF	TGCAGTGCTAGAGACCAGTCTAATGAAAAACTGTTTTTT
TRBV2	.	14	TRBJ2-7	.	CASTVIRGQDEQYF	TGTGCCAGCACCGTAATACGGGGTCAGGACGAGCAGTACTTC
TRBV3-1	.	13	TRBJ1-2	.	CASSQYGTDGYTF	TGTGCCAGCAGCCAGTATGGAACGGATGGCTACACCTTC
TRBV4-3	.	19	TRBJ2-4	few	CASSQEYPIARVLKNIQYF	TGCGCCAGCAGCCAAGAGTATCCCATTGCCAGGGTGCTCAAAAACATTCAGTACTTC
TRBV5-1	TRBD2	17	TRBJ2-7	.	CASSLAGGRLLSYEQYF	TGCGCCAGCAGCTTGGCGGGGGGACGACTCCTCTCCTACGAGCAGTACTTC
TRBV7-7	.	14	TRBJ2-2	.	CASTYSLYSGELFF	TGTGCTAGCACCTATTCCCTTTATTCCGGGGAGCTGTTTTTT
TRBV6-2/TRBV6-3	TRBD1	17	TRBJ2-5	.	CASSYSGQGWDQETQYF	TGTGCCAGCAGTTACTCGGGACAGGGCTGGGACCAAGAGACCCAGTACTTC
TRBV20-1	.	11	TRBJ2-1	few	CSARLYNEQFF	TGCAGTGCTAGGCTCTACAATGAGCAGTTCTTC
TRBV2	.	13	TRBJ1-6	.	CANLGQSNSPLHF	TGTGCCAACCTCGGACAGTCAAATTCACCCCTCCACTTT
TRBV20-1	.	14	TRBJ1-6	once	CSARGQLLRSPLHF	TGCAGTGCTAGAGGACAGCTACTGAGATCACCCCTCCACTTT
TRBV10-3	.	14	TRBJ2-1	once	CAIGREGFYNEQFF	TGTGCCATCGGGCGAGAGGGCTTCTACAATGAGCAGTTCTTC
TRBV29-1	.	15	TRBJ2-1	.	CSVAGGGSSYNEQFF	TGCAGCGTTGCAGGGGGAGGGAGCTCCTACAATGAGCAGTTCTTC
TRBV11-2	.	14	TRBJ2-3	.	CASREADLTDTQYF	TGTGCCAGCAGGGAAGCGGATCTCACAGATACGCAGTATTTT
TRBV6-5	.	13	TRBJ1-1	.	CASSYAARTEAFF	TGTGCCAGCAGTTACGCGGCTCGTACTGAAGCTTTCTTT
TRBV12-3/TRBV12-4	.	13	TRBJ1-2	.	CASIRWGARGYTF	TGTGCCAGCATCCGTTGGGGGGCTCGGGGCTACACCTTC
TRBV7-9	.	15	TRBJ1-2	.	CASSLAQGRNYGYTF	TGTGCCAGCAGCTTAGCACAGGGTAGGAACTATGGCTACACCTTC
TRBV7-9	TRBD1	14	TRBJ2-7	.	CASSPDRVWYEQYF	TGTGCCAGCAGCCCTGACAGGGTTTGGTACGAGCAGTACTTC
TRBV12-3/TRBV12-4	.	12	TRBJ1-4	.	CASSFRGEKLFF	TGTGCCAGCAGTTTTAGGGGGGAAAAACTGTTTTTT
TRBV25-1	.	14	TRBJ2-7	.	CASMGSGFGYEQYF	TGTGCCAGCATGGGGAGCGGGTTTGGATACGAGCAGTACTTC
TRBV27	TRBD1	14	TRBJ1-2	few	CASSPRDRAYGYTF	TGTGCCAGCAGTCCCCGGGACAGGGCCTATGGCTACACCTTC
TRBV2	.	13	TRBJ1-2	.	CASSGGQRYGYTF	TGTGCCAGCAGTGGGGGGCAACGCTATGGCTACACCTTC
TRBV20-1	TRBD2	15	TRBJ2-5	.	CSATLGASGDGTQYF	TGCAGTGCTACCCTAGGAGCTAGCGGGGATGGGACCCAGTACTTC
TRBV4-3	TRBD2	21	TRBJ2-5	few	CASSQEPPSGSPVRGQETQYF	TGCGCCAGCAGCCAAGAACCCCCTAGCGGGAGCCCGGTTAGGGGACAAGAGACCCAGTACTTC
TRBV7-2	.	16	TRBJ2-6	.	CASSPGPRAGANVLTF	TGTGCCAGCAGCCCAGGTCCCAGGGCCGGGGCCAACGTCCTGACTTTC
TRBV10-3	.	16	TRBJ2-7	.	CAISDLFGGGRYEQYF	TGTGCCATCAGTGACTTGTTCGGCGGGGGCCGCTACGAGCAGTACTTC
TRBV12-3/TRBV12-4	.	15	TRBJ1-2	.	CASSRGAGENYGYTF	TGTGCCAGCAGCAGAGGCGCAGGGGAGAACTATGGCTACACCTTC
TRBV11-2	TRBD2	24	TRBJ2-1	.	CASSSPDPIRTSGKMSGSYNEQFF	TGTGCCAGCAGCTCCCCGGACCCCATCCGGACTAGCGGGAAAATGAGTGGCTCCTACAATGAGCAGTTCTTC
TRBV7-9	.	16	TRBJ2-3	.	CASSPRKGPETDTQYF	TGTGCCAGCAGCCCCCGCAAGGGGCCAGAGACAGATACGCAGTATTTT
TRBV28	.	17	TRBJ1-3	.	CASSTATNRETGNTIYF	TGTGCCAGCAGTACCGCAACGAACAGAGAAACTGGAAACACCATATATTTT
TRBV6-1	.	13	TRBJ2-5	.	CASSGMYQETQYF	TGTGCCAGCAGTGGGATGTACCAAGAGACCCAGTACTTC
TRBV29-1	.	15	TRBJ2-7	few	CSVEGGTDFSYEQYF	TGCAGCGTTGAAGGCGGGACAGATTTCTCCTACGAGCAGTACTTC
TRBV6-2/TRBV6-3	.	14	TRBJ1-5	few	CASSVDSSPQPQHF	TGTGCCAGCAGCGTTGACAGTTCTCCTCAGCCCCAGCATTTT
TRBV24-1	.	14	TRBJ2-5	.	CATPTEWARETQYF	TGTGCCACCCCGACAGAGTGGGCCCGAGAGACCCAGTACTTC
TRBV9	.	15	TRBJ1-5	.	CASSVAGGINQPQHF	TGTGCCAGCAGCGTAGCGGGGGGGATCAATCAGCCCCAGCATTTT